Listed here are 8 T cell receptor beta chains from one sample, sequenced in a study of PD-1 blockade in classical Hodgkin lymphoma. Each of the patients experienced relapse following autologous stem cell transplantation, and their brentuximab vedotin exposure differed. Profiling relied on immunoSEQ multiplex PCR, and the TCRdb table lists in-frame clones only, not all of them. The sample carries tens of thousands of clones, roughly 89% recorded once. The starting material was peripheral blood mononuclear cells (PBMCs), obtained before the second cycle of nivolumab. These receptors were collected from a human donor with classical Hodgkin lymphoma.

The chain is built from TRBV29-1 and TRBJ1-5, with D maybe TRBD1 (5 bases). The CDR3 is 16 amino acids. Germline CDR1 is SQVTM and CDR2 is ANQGSEA. Trimming removed 0 bases from V and 5 bases from J, with 17 bases in between. CDR3 DNA sequence: TGCAGCGTTGAAGAAAGAAGGGCAGGGTTTGATCAGCCCCAGCATTTT. Its translation is CSVEERRAGFDQPQHF. The variable domain in full, with the rest retrieved from reference TRBV29-1 and TRBJ1-5, is SAVISQKPSRDICQRGTSLTIQCQVDSQVTMMFWYRQQPGQSLTLIATANQGSEATYESGFVIDKFPISRPNLTFSTLTVSNMSPEDSSIYLCSVEERRAGFDQPQHFGDGTRLSIL.

The chain recombines TRBV29-1 with TRBJ1-2, with D unresolved. CDR1 and CDR2 (germline): SQVTM, ANQGSEA. V was clipped by 3 bases and J by 1 base, with 12 bases between them. The CDR3 has 14 amino acids. The CDR3 is CSVDKRAVNYGYTF. As DNA, the CDR3 is TGCAGCGTTGACAAGCGGGCAGTTAACTATGGCTACACCTTC.

This clone was found once. J is TRBJ2-3 and V is TRBV10-3, with 8 bases lining up with TRBD1. CDR1 is ENHRY and CDR2 is SYGVKD in the germline V gene. CDR3 size: 16 residues. The V and J ends lost 0 bases and 8 bases, in that order; junction bases with no gene match: 10. Here the CDR3 DNA reads TGTGCCATCAGTGAGTCTGTGAACAGGGGGGCGAGTACGCAGTATTTT. Its translation is CAISESVNRGASTQYF.

The V and J genes are TRBV5-6 and TRBJ1-5; 7 bases line up with TRBD1. CDR3 length: 13 residues. Germline trimming cut 5 bases from V and 5 bases from J; bases unmatched to any gene: 4. Germline CDR1 and CDR2: SGHDT and YYEEEE. The CDR3 nucleotides are TGTGCCAGCAGTTTCGGACAGGATCAGCCCCAGCATTTT. Translating gives CASSFGQDQPQHF.

The J gene is TRBJ1-5, the V gene TRBV7-9, with 8 bases fitting TRBD1. Germline-derived CDR1 and CDR2 are SEHNR and FQNEAQ (reference sequence). Losses at the gene ends were 1 base for V and 6 bases for J; bases not matched to a gene: 2. The CDR3 is made up of 14 amino acids. The CDR3 sequence is CASSLGTGIQPQHF. The CDR3, as DNA: TGTGCCAGCAGCTTAGGGACAGGGATTCAGCCCCAGCATTTT.

V gene TRBV27 combines with J gene TRBJ2-2; D perhaps matches TRBD1 (5 bases). Germline V gene sequence: CDR1 MNHEY, CDR2 SMNVEV (reference sequence). The CDR3 has 15 residues. Deletions cut 5 bases from V and 4 bases from J, with 14 bases between. CDR3 nucleotide sequence: TGTGCCAGCAGTCCACGCAGGGTATCCACCGGGGAGCTGTTTTTT. It encodes CASSPRRVSTGELFF.

The V gene is TRBV18, the J gene TRBJ1-2, with D tentatively TRBD1 (5 bases). Trimming removed 6 bases at V and 2 bases at J, with 10 bases between. The germline gives CDR1 KGHSH, CDR2 LQKENI. The CDR3 contains 13 residues. CDR3 protein: CASSQDKNYGYTF. In nucleotides, the CDR3 is TGTGCCAGCTCTCAGGACAAGAACTATGGCTACACCTTC.

DNA for the CDR3: TGTGCCAGCAGAGACGACCCTGAAGCTTTCTTT. This encodes CASRDDPEAFF. The rearrangement joins TRBV6-5 to TRBJ1-1; D is unresolved. CDR3 size: 11 residues. V lost 6 bases and J 6 bases, leaving 8 bases between the germline ends. The germline CDR1 and CDR2 sequences are MNHEY and SVGAGI.